The TCR beta chain described here comes from a study of cytomegalovirus exposure and HLA in healthy donors (dated by TCRdb to 2016 to 2017). At the level of the whole study: An earlier analysis of roughly 610 of the donors reported 276 Gb of sequence data and 95 million to 120 million unique TCR beta sequences obtained from around 180 million T cells. The later analysis used no new phenotypic data to find candidate immune exposures, relying instead on TCR beta sequences and their occurrence across donors. An early release covering roughly 580 HLA-typed donors comprised roughly 300 gigabases of sequencing data and 85 million or so unique TCR sequences. Roughly 5 DR-DQ haplotypes were handled as single units for association and clustering, since linkage in the cohort was strong. A later analysis re-analyzed previously published TCR beta repertoires from 666 donors and added high-resolution HLA genotyping to study TCR occurrence patterns. Of the roughly 390 genotyped donors, 81% were placed in the genetic ancestry cluster associated with self-reported Caucasian donors. To predict cytomegalovirus infection status, the study brought together high-throughput TCR immunosequencing, statistical association of individual TCRs with disease status, and machine learning. A separate validation cohort of roughly 130 different subjects was used in addition to the roughly 700-subject first cohort. An earlier analysis of several hundred of the donors applied high-throughput TCR beta sequencing to assess whether each TCR beta V gene segment acted as functional or pseudogenic. Every discovery cohort repertoire had been produced on one sequencing platform. Typing coverage varied by locus: 629-630 donors for A, B, C, DRB1 and DQB1; roughly 510 for DQA1; about 590 for DPA1; approximately 490 for DPB1. Across under 500 genotyped donors of the cohort, an average of approximately 240,000 unique TCR beta nucleotide sequences per donor were sequenced, and roughly 18% of those sequences were non-productive. Donor age, sex, ethnicity and CMV serostatus were collected together with the repertoire data. A later genetic analysis took genome-wide SNP genotypes for about three fifths of the 666 donors and used that subset as a discovery cohort. The study was designed to test whether signatures of past pathogen exposure could be identified by cataloging public T cell receptors. The study used immunosequencing to profile the T cell repertoires of approximately 640 subjects and linked those repertoires to cytomegalovirus serostatus. HLA typing covered class I and class II loci at four-digit resolution.

Library prep was done by the immunoSEQ multiplex PCR assay. The multiplex PCR relied on a mix of 60 forward primers for TCR Vbeta segments and 13 reverse primers for TCR Jbeta segments. Amplification of the CDR3 region of rearranged TCR beta genes was performed with a multiplex PCR assay on genomic DNA. The Illumina HiSeq System was used to sequence the amplified TCR beta libraries as 87-base-pair reads. The paper's data handling went like this. A later analysis tallied 75 million to 85 million unique TCR beta chains across the approximately 670 repertoires, and about 10 million of those chains were shared by two or more donors. Raw reads were error-corrected and collapsed into unique sequences by a nearest-neighbor algorithm in which closely related sequences were merged to remove PCR and sequencing errors. V, D and J gene segments were assigned by aligning CDR3 sequences to IMGT reference sequences. For a sequence to be retained, a match of at least six nucleotides was required to both a V gene segment and a J gene segment. A rearrangement was called productive if the CDR3 had no stop codons and remained in frame with V and J, and every other rearrangement was called non-productive. Following IMGT convention, CDR3 was defined as the stretch from the second conserved V-encoded cysteine to the conserved J-encoded phenylalanine. The earlier analysis of about 590 of the donors excluded sequences that lacked an unambiguous match to a single V gene segment. An earlier analysis of some 500 of the donors classified V segments as functional when productive rearrangements were above 56.7% and as segregating when the standard deviation between donors was above 5%. To diagnose cytomegalovirus status from the catalog of TCR beta chain sequences, a statistical classification framework was built. V and J gene assignment, in a later analysis, came from comparing TCR nucleotide sequences with IMGT/GENE-DB human TR gene sequences. Using the TCRdist pipeline, a later analysis assigned CDR3 sequences along with most-parsimonious VDJ recombination scenarios. In a later analysis, every TCR beta chain was defined by the combination of its CDR3 amino acid sequence and its V-gene family, and reads without a unique V-gene family were dropped. A later analysis removed several hundred highly shared, low-generation-probability nucleotide sequences to deal with suspected cross-contamination and a sequencing artifact. A later analysis calculated a clonal expansion index for each public chain from normalized within-repertoire ranks of inferred template counts. In a later analysis, generation probabilities were computed using a VDJ recombination model fitted to out-of-frame rearrangements, and the results were checked against IGoR. A later analysis scored TCR-TCR, TCR-HLA and TCR-CMV co-occurrence with hypergeometric tests, applying a repertoire-size bias correction to TCR pairs. In a later analysis, false discovery rates were estimated by permuting HLA or CMV assignments 20 times. A later analysis grouped co-occurring TCRs with DBSCAN, adding TCRdist sequence similarity when clustering within HLA-allele-positive subsets. Repertoires with fewer than 30,000 or more than 120,000 public chains were left out of co-occurrence clustering, as were about 5 repertoires with anomalous nucleotide sharing. TCRdb re-hosts the immuneACCESS table, in-frame sequences only. Its copies lack some clones; in the studies checked, an unresolved V gene accounts for under half of them, and the cause for the rest is not known. That table supplies the V and J calls and clone size; D and trimming were determined from the DNA. Present in this sample are some 120,000 clones, approximately 77% of which were seen just once. 1.8% of the sample belongs to the ten largest clones.

The V end gives up 3 bases and the J end 5 bases, leaving 11 bases in the junction not matched to a gene. The germline V gene specifies MNHNS as CDR1 and SASEGT as CDR2. From its cysteine to its phenylalanine, the CDR3 spans 16 amino acids. Here the CDR3 DNA is all that survives: 48 bases in frame from base 1. The cohort was made up of 500 to 800 healthy bone marrow donors. All cohort members were sampled while nominally healthy, although unrecorded immune exposures were likely present. The donor was CMV seronegative and was included in the group of hundreds of seronegative cohort members. Each donor provided a peripheral blood sample, and peripheral blood mononuclear cells were used for TCR beta sequencing. The Qiagen DNeasy Blood Extraction Kit was used to extract genomic DNA from the blood cell samples. The paper as a whole reports these results and caveats: The authors suggested that the approach could potentially be generalized to other disease states and immunological phenotypes. Three of the identified cytomegalovirus-associated TCR beta chains were confirmed in vitro to be specific for cytomegalovirus antigens. In a later analysis, several top co-occurrence clusters were reported to appear linked to parvovirus B19, influenza, CMV and Epstein-Barr virus. Strong co-occurrence of HLA alleles, especially DR and DQ, made assigning TCR associations to individual alleles difficult. A further reported finding was that TCR beta sequences accurately predicted the HLA-A and HLA-B alleles for most subjects in the first cohort. Presence/absence analyses assumed roughly uniform sequencing depth across donors, an assumption that may not hold. The cohort was sequenced for TCR beta chains only, and without alpha or paired-chain data the features that could be detected were limited. A cluster of highly shared sequence variants was judged likely to represent a technical artifact of the sequencing pipeline. According to a later analysis, most CMV-associated TCR beta chains appeared to be HLA-restricted, and the HLA associations seemed to be driven largely by CMV exposure. The study listed approximately 160 TCR beta chains as associated with cytomegalovirus. Correlated functional status among segregating V segments might reflect linkage disequilibrium, but an unknown experimental factor could not be ruled out. In a later analysis, TCR association rates were found to vary across HLA loci, with the most associated TCRs seen for DRB1 alleles and the fewest for HLA-C alleles. The only immune exposure information available for the cohort was CMV serostatus. Because some donors lacked HLA typing at each locus, the association tests relied only on the typed subset. An association between a missense DCLRE1C variant and V-gene and J-gene trimming of TCR beta chains was found in a later genetic analysis and replicated in an independent cohort. Because the 87-base-pair reads could not distinguish some IMGT-functional V segments, including TRBV6-2 and TRBV6-3, those segments were excluded. An earlier analysis of approximately 570 of the donors showed that most TCR beta V segments appeared in productive rearrangements either about 87% or about 30% of the time, which broadly matched IMGT annotations. The classifier was reported to diagnose cytomegalovirus status with high specificity and sensitivity in both the original and validation cohorts. Because counts were too low, more than 15 rarely observed V segments, including chromosome 9 orphons, were left out of the earlier analysis of about 500 of the donors. Most TCR sequences were seen in very few donors, while some public TCRs were found in many individuals. Specific HLA alleles were associated with about 17,000 TCR beta sequences at a false discovery rate of 0.05 in a later analysis. A later genetic analysis reported fewer N-insertions in productive TCRs among donors in an Asian-associated ancestry cluster than the roughly 700-donor mean. Compared with equally common non-associated chains, HLA-associated TCR beta chains in a later analysis were more clonally expanded and had lower generation probabilities.

This clone was seen a handful of times. There is no known antigen for this receptor. No much larger clonotype is one base removed from it; base qualities were not supplied. This TCR was sampled from a young man in good health and CMV-seronegative. Sequenced sample: PBMCs. This chain joins TRBV6-1 to TRBJ1-1; 8 bases in the junction line up with TRBD1. The encoded CDR3 is CASSEAWGQARTEAFF. The DNA is as follows: TGTGCCAGCAGTGAGGCTTGGGGACAGGCGAGAACTGAAGCTTTCTTT.